The clone carrying this T cell receptor (beta chain) was recorded once. CDR1 is GTSNPN and CDR2 is SVGIG in the germline V gene (reference sequence). CDR3 length: 11 residues. As processed by the authors: For nucleated cells, counts were estimated from reference gene primer amplification. Only in-frame clones appear in the TCRdb table, and some are missing; sequencing was by immunoSEQ multiplex PCR. D and trimming were read from the DNA, whereas the V and J calls and clone size are those reported in that table. Of around 180,000 clones in the sample, roughly 80% were seen once. This sample is part of a study of blood T cell repertoires in COVID-19. Across the study: From T cells, B-cell-depleted T cells, or PBMCs came the material, which was cDNA or gDNA.

This sequence was found in a woman aged 25 to 39 with acute or convalescent COVID-19. The specimen sequenced was peripheral blood. V gene TRBV30 combines with J gene TRBJ1-2, with D perhaps TRBD1 (6 bases). As DNA, the CDR3 is TGTGCAAAAGGGGCAGGGGATGGCTACACCTTC. Protein: CAKGAGDGYTF.